This TCR beta chain stems from a study of blood T cell repertoires in COVID-19. Across the whole study: From T cells, B-cell-depleted T cells, or PBMCs came the material, which was cDNA or gDNA.

The CDR3 contains 13 residues. Trimming pared 3 bases from V and 4 bases from J, leaving 9 bases between. CDR1 and CDR2 (germline): WSHSY, SAAADI. TCRdb's copy holds only in-frame clones and misses some; the assay was immunoSEQ multiplex PCR. Of under 350,000 clones listed, about 80% are singletons. The sequenced sample was peripheral blood. The chain carries TRBV10-2 and TRBJ1-1; D gene uncertain. The sequence derives from a woman between 50 and 59 years old who had recovered from COVID-19. CDR3 residues: CASSDWSPTEAFF. The DNA of the CDR3 is TGCGCCAGCAGTGATTGGAGTCCCACTGAAGCTTTCTTT.